Listed below are T cell receptor beta chains from one sample, sequenced in a study of cytomegalovirus exposure and HLA in healthy donors. Some clones are missing from TCRdb's copy, which holds only in-frame ones; the method was immunoSEQ multiplex PCR. The repertoire holds about 77,000 clones, about three quarters seen once, with 4% to 4.5% in the top ten. The sample comprised PBMCs. The receptors originated from a man aged 35-49 years in good health and CMV-seronegative. CDR3s include the opening cysteine and the closing phenylalanine or tryptophan.

V,J,CDR3
TRBV2,TRBJ2-5,CASSDGQSQETQYF
TRBV19,TRBJ2-7,CASSSRQPYEQYF
TRBV28,TRBJ2-1,CASSLIGTGVVDEQFF
TRBV6-5,TRBJ2-3,CASSSRPLSTDTQYF
TRBV7-8,TRBJ2-1,CASSLVPGLAGGTYNEQFF
TRBV28,TRBJ1-1,CASTDPPAREAFF
TRBV7-6,TRBJ2-7,CASSLAGASYYEQYF
TRBV5-1,TRBJ2-7,CASSPTDRDRDREQYF
TRBV7-7,TRBJ2-2,CASTPGTSGGGELFF
TRBV28,TRBJ1-5,CASSQGQYSNQPQHF
TRBV14,TRBJ2-7,CASSQGDRVFDEQYF
TRBV7-6,TRBJ1-2,CASSLETSGGGYTF
TRBV5-1,TRBJ2-7,CASSLAGTSSYEQYF
TRBV28,TRBJ1-5,CASGGDRDSNQPQHF
TRBV27,TRBJ1-1,CASSLAGQMNTEAFF
TRBV28,TRBJ1-1,CASGRDREVNTEAFF
TRBV7-9,TRBJ1-3,CASSSTGGISGNTIYF
TRBV30,TRBJ1-1,CAWSERSNTEAFF
TRBV5-1,TRBJ1-1,CASSFAGTVNTEAFF
TRBV30,TRBJ2-1,CAWNILAGEGNEQFF
TRBV15,TRBJ2-7,CATSRDPDGTYEQYF
TRBV28,TRBJ1-5,CASSLVWSGSNQPQHF
TRBV28,TRBJ2-7,CASRIRLSSYEQYF
TRBV10-3,TRBJ1-2,CAIGDRGGGYTF
TRBV5-1,TRBJ2-7,CASSPGTGIYEQYF
TRBV28,TRBJ2-7,CASLKRGRGYEQYF
TRBV7-9,TRBJ2-1,CASSGLSSYNEQFF
TRBV9,TRBJ2-3,CASSVGGTDTQYF
TRBV5-6,TRBJ2-4,CASTLQGTKNIQYF
TRBV21-1,TRBJ1-3,CASNSGAPGNTIYF
TRBV28,TRBJ1-1,CASSLTGTEAFF
TRBV6-5,TRBJ2-3,CASSYQPSESTDTQYF
TRBV18,TRBJ2-7,CASSGGTGKLNEQYF
TRBV5-1,TRBJ2-1,CASSQYGLVDEQFF
TRBV2,TRBJ2-2,CASSVTGKPGELFF
TRBV6-6,TRBJ1-5,CASRRREDQPQHF
TRBV28,TRBJ2-3,CASSLSRQGAKTDTQYF
TRBV30,TRBJ2-1,CAWSTSAKSNEQFF
TRBV11-3,TRBJ1-1,CARKGDTEAFF
TRBV27,TRBJ1-1,CASSLVSRGPRLNTEAFF
TRBV15,TRBJ1-5,CATSRMGQGRAQHF
TRBV27,TRBJ2-5,CASSLGDSPSETQYF
TRBV4-1,TRBJ2-1,CASSQERGGREQFF
TRBV4-2,TRBJ1-3,CASSPQGNTIYF
TRBV7-6,TRBJ2-1,CASSPPGDNEQFF
TRBV5-8,TRBJ2-7,CASSLDPSYEQYF